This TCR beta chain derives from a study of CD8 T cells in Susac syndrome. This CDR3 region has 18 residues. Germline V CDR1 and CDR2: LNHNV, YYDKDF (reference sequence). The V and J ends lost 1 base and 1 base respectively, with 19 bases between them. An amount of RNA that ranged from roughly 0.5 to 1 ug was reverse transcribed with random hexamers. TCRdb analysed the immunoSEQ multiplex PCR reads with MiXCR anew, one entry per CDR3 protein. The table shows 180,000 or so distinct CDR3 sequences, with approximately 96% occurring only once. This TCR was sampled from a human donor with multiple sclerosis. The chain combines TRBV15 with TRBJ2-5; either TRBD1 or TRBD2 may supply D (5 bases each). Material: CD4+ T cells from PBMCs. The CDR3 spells CATSRGGGGPGGQETQYF. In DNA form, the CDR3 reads TGTGCCACCAGCAGAGGGGGTGGGGGTCCAGGCGGCCAAGAGACCCAGTACTTC.